This T cell receptor beta chain came from a study of spatial heterogeneity in lung cancer. Looking at the study overall: Raw-read counts averaged over ten per unique TCR and UMI combination.

Study results and caveats: Ubiquitous expanded tumor TCRs were seen in blood more at resection than at follow-up.

TCRdb processed the 5' RACE reads anew with MiXCR; each CDR3 protein has one entry. The table shows about 82,000 distinct CDR3 sequences, with roughly 12% occurring only once. The germline V gene has CDR1 SGHVT and CDR2 SQSDAQ. This CDR3 contains 18 residues. Trimming took off 4 bases at V and 4 bases at J, with 23 bases between the two ends. Time point noted: sample taken at primary tumor resection. No cells were sorted before sequencing. The whole RNA sequenced was extracted from tumor, nontumor lung or frozen PBMC. Samples were obtained from approximately 76 donors, all untreated early-stage non-small cell lung cancer patients. This clonotype occurred a few times. Antigen: not known.

This sample comprised PBMCs, obtained at surgery. The V and J genes are TRBV7-4 and TRBJ1-3; tentative D call: TRBD1 (6 bases). The receptor was isolated from a male donor with early-stage non-small cell lung cancer. CDR3 in amino acids: CASSSSSAGTRGGNTIYF. CDR3 DNA: TGTGCCAGCAGCTCCAGTTCGGCGGGGACCAGGGGAGGAAACACCATATATTTT.